This T cell receptor (beta chain) was obtained from a study of identical twins. A universal primer site came from template switching; cDNA carried unique molecular identifiers. From the 5' RACE reads, TCRdb called clonotypes with MiXCR, one entry per CDR3 protein. The data show about 690,000 distinct CDR3 sequences, roughly 6% seen once. This clonotype has only a few counts. The CDR3 covers 15 residues. From germline, CDR1 is MDHEN and CDR2 SYDVKM. V was pared by 4 bases and J by 0 bases, with 11 bases between. No donor was unhealthy or non-Caucasian. The chain combines TRBV28 with TRBJ2-3, with D possibly matching TRBD2 (6 bases). The sample comprised naive T cells sorted from blood. This TCR derives from a man younger than 35 in good health. CDR3 DNA: TGTGCCAGCAGTTCACTCGGGACTAGCACAGATACGCAGTATTTT. This sequence encodes CASSSLGTSTDTQYF.